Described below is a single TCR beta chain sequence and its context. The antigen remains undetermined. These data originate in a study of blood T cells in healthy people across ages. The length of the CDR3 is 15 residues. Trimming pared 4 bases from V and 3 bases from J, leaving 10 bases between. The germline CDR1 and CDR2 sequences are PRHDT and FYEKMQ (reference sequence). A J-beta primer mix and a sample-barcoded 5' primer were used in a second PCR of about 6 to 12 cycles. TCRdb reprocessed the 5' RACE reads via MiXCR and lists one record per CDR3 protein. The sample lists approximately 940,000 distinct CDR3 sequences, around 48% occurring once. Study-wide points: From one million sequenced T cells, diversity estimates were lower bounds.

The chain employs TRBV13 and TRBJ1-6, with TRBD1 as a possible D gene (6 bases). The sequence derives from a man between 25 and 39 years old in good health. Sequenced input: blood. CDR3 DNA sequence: TGTGCCAGCAGCTACTTCAGGGGCTATAATTCACCCCTCCACTTT. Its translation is CASSYFRGYNSPLHF.